This T cell receptor beta chain was recovered during a study of human T cells and chemical hapten exposure. This clonotype showed up many times. Documented time point: patch test 3, about 24 weeks after DPC sensitization. As for treatment: therapeutic diphenylcyclopropenone sensitization with weekly scalp DPC. Germline CDR1 reads SGHRS; CDR2 reads YFSETQ. The CDR3 contains 13 residues. Trimming removed 2 bases at V and 4 bases at J, with 9 bases between. Via MiXCR, TCRdb re-called the RACE reads, giving one row per CDR3 protein. Among tens of thousands of distinct CDR3 sequences, about an eighth were seen once, and the ten largest hold 5.7%.

The sample consisted of whole blood, taken in connection with sensitization to the hapten diphenylcyclopropenone (DPC). The receptor was derived from a woman in her 50s with alopecia areata. Some clones in this sample may be carry-over from other donors' samples. V gene TRBV5-1 combines with J gene TRBJ1-1; perhaps TRBD1 as D (5 bases). This chain's CDR3 is CASSLRGFTEAFF. CDR3 bases: TGCGCCAGCAGCTTACGGGGCTTCACTGAAGCTTTCTTT.